The 10 T cell receptor beta chains given below trace back to one sample, sequenced in a study of blood T cell repertoires in COVID-19. The assay was immunoSEQ multiplex PCR, and TCRdb's table has in-frame clones only and misses some. The repertoire holds about 46,000 clones, with about 88% as singletons. Material for sequencing was PBMCs or T cells enriched from blood (not recorded which). These receptors all come from a woman in her forties or fifties who had recovered from COVID-19.

The V call is TRBV19, the J call TRBJ1-2, with 7 nucleotides matching TRBD1. With 10 bases clipped from V and 4 bases from J, the junction kept 15 bases outside the gene matches. Germline V gene sequence: CDR1 LNHDA, CDR2 SQIVND (reference sequence). The CDR3 contains 15 residues. The CDR3: CATPPSRTGSYGYTF. In DNA, the CDR3 is TGTGCCACCCCCCCTTCCCGGACAGGAAGCTATGGCTACACCTTC.

CDR3 region: CASSYSSLGIRSDTQYF. Here the CDR3 DNA reads TGTGCCAGCAGCTATTCATCCCTAGGCATAAGGTCGGATACGCAGTATTTT. The chain recombines TRBV11-2 with TRBJ2-3; no reliable D call. This CDR3 is built from 17 residues. Germline CDR1 SGHAT, CDR2 FQNNGV. V lost 4 bases to trimming and J lost 6 bases, with 23 bases between them.

The rearrangement uses TRBV28 and TRBJ2-5, with D possibly being TRBD1 (7 bases). The CDR3 covers 16 residues. Germline CDR1 and CDR2: MDHEN and SYDVKM. Trimming removed 5 bases from V and 4 bases from J, with 20 bases in between. CDR3 sequence reads: CASSATHRGGGETQYF. In nucleotides, the CDR3 is TGTGCCAGCAGTGCAACTCACAGGGGAGGAGGAGAGACCCAGTACTTC.

This clone was seen a few times. The chain couples TRBV12-3 or TRBV12-4 to TRBJ2-2, with D uncertain. The V gene lost 7 bases and the J gene lost 6 bases, with 9 bases spanning the gap. This CDR3 comprises 12 residues. The CDR3: CASNNEAGELFF. Here the CDR3 DNA reads TGTGCCAGCAATAATGAGGCCGGGGAGCTGTTTTTT.

The chain recombines TRBV4-3 with TRBJ2-1; 8 bases fit TRBD2. Germline assignment: CDR1 LGHNA and CDR2 YSLEER. Losses at the gene ends were 0 bases for V and 5 bases for J; bases not matched to a gene: 6. There are 16 residues in the CDR3. CDR3 loop: CASSQDVSGRNNEQFF. The CDR3 nucleotides read TGCGCCAGCAGCCAAGATGTAAGCGGGAGAAACAATGAGCAGTTCTTC.

CDR3 DNA sequence: TGTGCCAGCAGCTTAGTGGCTGCCGGGGAGACCCAGTACTTC. This sequence encodes CASSLVAAGETQYF. The chain recombines TRBV7-6 with TRBJ2-5; D is undetermined. From germline, CDR1 is SGHVS and CDR2 FNYEAQ. The CDR3 length is 14 residues. V lost 1 base to trimming and J lost 5 bases, with 11 bases between them.

This rearrangement joins TRBV11-2 to TRBJ1-3; 8 bases map to TRBD1. Germline assignment: CDR1 SGHAT and CDR2 FQNNGV. The V gene end was trimmed by 5 bases and the J gene end by 0 bases; junction bases not matched to a gene: 9. The CDR3 length is 17 residues. The CDR3 region has the DNA TGTGCCAGCAGCAACCGGACAGGGATGAGCTCTGGAAACACCATATATTTT. Translation gives CASSNRTGMSSGNTIYF.

This chain joins TRBV24-1 and TRBJ2-3; D may be TRBD1 (5 bases). This CDR3 region has 11 residues. Germline V CDR1 and CDR2: KGHDR, SFDVKD. V gave up 7 bases and J gave up 6 bases, with 7 bases separating them. This CDR3 is CATRGADTQYF. The CDR3 DNA sequence: TGTGCCACCAGAGGGGCGGATACGCAGTATTTT.

The chain combines TRBV27 with TRBJ2-6; the D gene is possibly TRBD1 (5 bases). Germline V gene lookup returns CDR1 MNHEY and CDR2 SMNVEV (reference sequence). The germline V and J ends were trimmed by 8 bases and 0 bases, with 11 bases remaining between them. The CDR3 spans 15 residues. This CDR3 reads CASQGASSGANVLTF. The CDR3, as DNA: TGTGCCAGCCAGGGCGCTAGCTCTGGGGCCAACGTCCTGACTTTC. Combining the CDR3 with reference TRBV27 and TRBJ2-6 gives the whole variable domain EAQVTQNPRYLITVTGKKLTVTCSQNMNHEYMSWYRQDPGLGLRQIYYSMNVEVTDKGDVPEGYKVSRKEKRNFPLILESPSPNQTSLYFCASQGASSGANVLTFGAGSRLTVL.

The chain has TRBV9 and TRBJ1-5; possible D gene TRBD1, 5 bases. The CDR3 sequence is 16 residues long. Trimming shortened V by 3 bases and J by 0 bases, and 13 bases separated the two germline ends. The V gene's germline CDR1 is SGDLS and CDR2 YYNGEE. The CDR3, as DNA: TGTGCCAGCAGCGGCGGGGGTGTGGATAGCAATCAGCCCCAGCATTTT. Encoded protein: CASSGGGVDSNQPQHF.